This TCR beta chain was sequenced during a study of T cells in Graves' hyperthyroidism and ophthalmopathy. Study results and limitations: A model built on 13 V-J features separated ophthalmopathy from stable hyperthyroidism.

This clonotype has at least ten counts. Its specificity is not known. The V gene lost 3 bases and the J gene lost 1 base, with 12 bases spanning the gap. The CDR3 has 15 amino acids. From RNA transcripts, TCR beta CDR3 regions were amplified. TCR CDR3 underwent first-round RT-PCR with the HTBI primer set. TCRdb reprocessed the multiplex PCR reads via MiXCR and lists one record per CDR3 protein. The repertoire holds about 370,000 distinct CDR3 sequences, with approximately 14% as singletons. The chain recombines TRBV12-3 or TRBV12-4 with TRBJ1-2; D is unclear. The specimen sequenced was blood. This sequence was found in a woman aged 60 to 75 with Graves' ophthalmopathy. CDR3 coding DNA: TGTGCCAGCAGTTTGGAGGCAACCTTTAACTATGGCTACACCTTC. Translation: CASSLEATFNYGYTF.